The 25 T cell receptor beta chains in this list originate from one sample, sequenced in a study of CD8 T cells in ankylosing spondylitis. Study-wide points: A motif of under ten highly homologous TCR beta variants was seen as apparently characteristic of ankylosing spondylitis blood.

Their recognized antigens are unknown. TCRdb ran MiXCR on the 5' RACE reads and lists one entry per CDR3 protein. The sample holds approximately 540,000 distinct CDR3 sequences; roughly an eighth are singletons and the top ten take nearly 7%. The sample was blood, either unsorted or a sorted T cell fraction (not recorded which). The receptors come from a male donor with ankylosing spondylitis.

This clonotype has only a few counts. The chain joins TRBV28 to TRBJ2-7; TRBD1 matches 7 bases. The CDR3 is 16 amino acids. Germline trimming cut 5 bases from V and 2 bases from J; bases unmatched to any gene: 12. From germline, CDR1 is MDHEN and CDR2 SYDVKM. This CDR3 reads CASSLFGTEGAYEQYF. In DNA, the CDR3 is TGTGCCAGCAGTCTATTTGGGACAGAGGGTGCCTACGAGCAGTACTTC.

This clonotype was seen a handful of times. The chain employs TRBV9 and TRBJ1-1; D unresolved. Looked up from germline, CDR1 is SGDLS and CDR2 is YYNGEE. The ends were cut back, 4 bases at V and 1 base at J, with 11 bases in the middle. This CDR3 contains 14 residues. The CDR3 sequence: CASSSHVGNTEAFF. CDR3 bases: TGTGCCAGCAGCTCCCATGTCGGGAACACTGAAGCTTTCTTT. Full variable domain (outside the CDR3, taken from reference TRBV9 and TRBJ1-1): DSGVTQTPKHLITATGQRVTLRCSPRSGDLSVYWYQQSLDQGLQFLIQYYNGEERAKGNILERFSAQQFPDLHSELNLSSLELGDSALYFCASSSHVGNTEAFFGQGTRLTVV.

This clonotype showed up many times. The gene calls are TRBV3-1 and TRBJ2-2, with D possibly TRBD2 on 5 matching bases. V dropped 1 base and J dropped 3 bases, with 9 bases sitting between them. CDR1 and CDR2 (germline): LGHDT, YNNKEL (reference sequence). This CDR3 is 15 amino acids long. CDR3 protein: CASSQASGDTGELFF. In DNA form, the CDR3 reads TGTGCCAGCAGCCAAGCCTCCGGGGACACCGGGGAGCTGTTTTTT.

This clonotype appeared many times. The gene calls are TRBV7-9 and TRBJ1-4; D uncertain. CDR1 SEHNR and CDR2 FQNEAQ come from the germline V gene (reference sequence). The CDR3 consists of 13 residues. Trimming took off 4 bases at V and 5 bases at J, with 8 bases between the two ends. The CDR3 loop is CASSSDVNEKLFF. CDR3 DNA sequence: TGTGCCAGCAGCTCGGACGTGAATGAAAAACTGTTTTTT.

This clonotype was seen only a few times. V gene TRBV24-1 combines with J gene TRBJ2-1; 13 bases align to TRBD2. Trimming cost V 4 bases and J 9 bases; bases outside gene matches: 8. The CDR3 totals 16 residues. CDR1 is KGHDR, CDR2 SFDVKD, per germline. The CDR3 nucleotides are TGTGCCACCAGTGAGAGACTAGCGGGAGGCCAGAGTGAGCAGTTCTTC. It yields the protein CATSERLAGGQSEQFF.

This clonotype was seen more than once but under ten times. The rearrangement links TRBV4-1 to TRBJ1-2; D is uncertain. This CDR3 has 15 amino acids. Trimming shortened V by 2 bases and J by 5 bases, and 15 bases separated the two germline ends. Germline lookup yields CDR1 MGHRA and CDR2 YSYEKL. CDR3 DNA: TGCGCCAGCAGCCAAAATACGTGGGTAAGGTATGGCTACACCTTC. As protein: CASSQNTWVRYGYTF.

This chain connects TRBV11-2 to TRBJ2-1; 8 bases align to TRBD2. The germline gives CDR1 SGHAT, CDR2 FQNNGV. Germline trimming cut 1 base from V and 16 bases from J; bases unmatched to any gene: 6. The CDR3 runs to 12 residues. In DNA, the CDR3 is TGTGCCAGCAGCTTAGCAGCGGGGGTAGGATTCTTC. It codes for CASSLAAGVGFF.

Many counts were recorded for this clonotype. This rearrangement joins TRBV12-3 or TRBV12-4 to TRBJ2-1; D may be TRBD2 (6 bases). Trimming took 1 base from V and 12 from J, leaving 7 bases between them. CDR3 size: 11 residues. The DNA of the CDR3 is TGTGCCAGCAGTTTAGGCGGGATGCAGTTCTTC. It specifies CASSLGGMQFF.

This clonotype was observed a handful of times. The rearrangement uses TRBV6-5 and TRBJ2-1, with D uncertain. This CDR3 region has 12 residues. Trimming pared 6 bases from V and 8 bases from J, leaving 11 bases between. Germline lookup yields CDR1 MNHEY and CDR2 SVGAGI. The CDR3 protein is CASSADWDEQFF. Written as DNA, the CDR3 is TGTGCCAGCAGCGCCGACTGGGATGAGCAGTTCTTC.

The sample holds many counts of this clonotype. The V call is TRBV6-2 or TRBV6-3, the J call TRBJ2-3; tentatively, D is TRBD1 (6 bases). Germline V gene sequence: CDR1 MNHEY, CDR2 SVGEGT. The CDR3 is made up of 14 amino acids. V lost 6 bases and J lost 0, with 10 bases in between. The CDR3 spells CASSHRVSTDTQYF. The CDR3 DNA follows: TGTGCCAGCAGCCACAGGGTTAGCACAGATACGCAGTATTTT.

There are many counts of this clonotype. This chain connects TRBV12-3 or TRBV12-4 to TRBJ1-4; TRBD1 matches at 8 bases. The ends lost 3 bases at V and 6 bases at J; junction bases unmatched: 12. The CDR3 is 17 amino acids. CDR3 in amino acids: CASSLRDRPSHDEKLFF. CDR3 DNA: TGTGCCAGCAGTTTGAGGGACAGGCCTTCCCATGATGAAAAACTGTTTTTT.

This clonotype was detected a few times. The rearrangement links TRBV20-1 to TRBJ2-7; D gene unclear. V lost 3 bases to trimming and J lost 3 bases, with 15 bases between them. Germline CDR1 DFQATT, CDR2 SNEGSKA (reference sequence). This CDR3 has 14 amino acids. The CDR3 protein is CSARKGFVDYEQYF. CDR3 DNA: TGCAGTGCTAGGAAAGGGTTTGTGGACTACGAGCAGTACTTC.

There are a few counts of this clonotype. The CDR3 is CASSQAGLLEQYF. DNA for the CDR3: TGCGCCAGCAGCCAAGCGGGACTCCTGGAGCAGTACTTC. This chain uses TRBV5-1 with TRBJ2-7; 7 bases are shared with TRBD2. Germline CDR1 reads SGHRS; CDR2 reads YFSETQ. The CDR3 covers 13 residues. Trimming removed 4 bases from V and 7 bases from J; junction bases left unmatched: 8.

A few counts support this clonotype. This chain joins TRBV15 and TRBJ1-4; D is unclear. V lost 0 bases to trimming and J lost 8 bases, with 10 bases between them. The CDR3 totals 14 residues. Germline loops: CDR1 LNHNV, CDR2 YYDKDF (reference sequence). The CDR3 nucleotides read TGTGCCACCAGCAGAGAACGGCCTGCCGAAAAACTGTTTTTT. This gives the protein CATSRERPAEKLFF.

This clonotype appeared many times. The V gene is TRBV24-1, the J gene TRBJ2-2; the D is unclear. CDR1 is KGHDR and CDR2 is SFDVKD in the germline V gene. The CDR3 sequence is 13 residues long. V lost 4 bases, J lost 6 bases, and 8 bases lay in between. CDR3 in DNA: TGTGCCACCAGTGACCTGGACCCCGGGGAGCTGTTTTTT. Protein sequence: CATSDLDPGELFF.

This clonotype was found a few times. The chain uses TRBV6-1 and TRBJ1-5; possibly TRBD1 for D (5 bases). CDR1 and CDR2 from the germline V gene are MNHNS and SASEGT. Between the trimmed V and J ends, which lost 1 base and 11 bases, there was a span of 27 bases. The CDR3 contains 18 residues. The CDR3 loop reads CASSEDVMARVGKQTQHF. In nucleotides, the CDR3 is TGTGCCAGCAGTGAAGATGTCATGGCCAGGGTAGGGAAGCAGACCCAGCATTTT.

This chain links TRBV5-1 with TRBJ1-2; a possible D gene is TRBD1 (5 bases). The ends were cut back, 5 bases at V and 4 bases at J, with 9 bases in the middle. Germline values: CDR1 SGHRS, CDR2 YFSETQ. The length of the CDR3 is 12 residues. CDR3 in amino acids: CASREGAYGYTF. The CDR3 DNA is TGCGCCAGCAGGGAAGGGGCCTATGGCTACACCTTC.

The chain links TRBV19 to TRBJ2-3; D assignment may be TRBD1 or TRBD2 (5 bases each). The CDR3 runs 15 residues. In germline, CDR1 is LNHDA, CDR2 SQIVND (reference sequence). V lost 2 bases and J 2 bases, leaving 11 bases between the germline ends. The DNA for the CDR3 is TGTGCCAGTAGTATAAGGGGACCATACACAGATACGCAGTATTTT. Protein product: CASSIRGPYTDTQYF.

This clonotype appeared a few times. The chain uses TRBV20-1 and TRBJ1-5; 11 bases align to TRBD1. This CDR3 contains 14 residues. V lost 6 bases to trimming and J lost 6 bases; unmatched junction nucleotides: 7. Germline values: CDR1 DFQATT, CDR2 SNEGSKA (reference sequence). CDR3 DNA: TGCAGTGCGAGGGGACAGGGGGTCGCTCAGCCCCAGCATTTT. It yields the protein CSARGQGVAQPQHF.

This clonotype was picked up many times. The chain recombines TRBV12-3 or TRBV12-4 with TRBJ1-2; unclear D gene. This CDR3 region has 11 residues. V dropped 8 bases and J dropped 8 bases, with 12 bases sitting between them. This CDR3 is CASRHREGYTF. The CDR3 nucleotides are TGTGCCAGCCGTCATAGAGAGGGCTACACCTTC.

This rearrangement joins TRBV12-3 or TRBV12-4 to TRBJ2-5; D gene ambiguous. The CDR3 consists of 15 residues. Trimming removed 1 base at V and 6 bases at J, with 15 bases between. The CDR3 is CASSLGPTILKTQYF. CDR3 sequence (DNA): TGTGCCAGCAGTTTAGGTCCCACTATTTTAAAGACCCAGTACTTC.

This clonotype was picked up a small number of times. V gene TRBV11-2 combines with J gene TRBJ1-6; 9 bases match TRBD1. Germline CDR1 reads SGHAT; CDR2 reads FQNNGV. The CDR3 is 16 amino acids. The V and J ends lost 4 bases and 4 bases, in that order; junction bases with no gene match: 5. CDR3 sequence: CASSSTGGKYNSPLHF. The DNA for the CDR3 is TGTGCCAGCAGCTCGACAGGGGGAAAGTATAATTCACCCCTCCACTTT. The full variable domain, in which reference TRBV11-2 and TRBJ1-6 provide the parts outside the CDR3, is EAGVAQSPRYKIIEKRQSVAFWCNPISGHATLYWYQQILGQGPKLLIQFQNNGVVDDSQLPKDRFSAERLKGVDSTLKIQPAKLEDSAVYLCASSSTGGKYNSPLHFGNGTRLTVT.

The rearrangement links TRBV4-2 to TRBJ1-3, with a possible D match to TRBD1 (6 bases). CDR1 LGHNA and CDR2 YNFKEQ come from the germline V gene. The germline V and J ends were trimmed by 5 bases and 0 bases, with 14 bases remaining between them. This CDR3 is built from 16 residues. The chain's CDR3 is CASSVTQGISGNTIYF. The DNA for the CDR3 is TGTGCCAGCAGCGTAACTCAGGGGATCTCTGGAAACACCATATATTTT.

This clonotype was seen more than once but under ten times. The rearrangement uses TRBV4-2 and TRBJ2-1; 12 positions match TRBD2. The J segment lost 9 bases and the V segment lost 0 bases, leaving 9 bases of the junction unmatched. This CDR3 comprises 17 residues. Germline V gene sequence: CDR1 LGHNA, CDR2 YNFKEQ. CDR3 sequence reads: CASSQDLAGGQISEQFF. The CDR3 DNA sequence: TGTGCCAGCAGCCAAGATCTAGCGGGAGGGCAAATTAGTGAGCAGTTCTTC.

The V and J genes are TRBV15 and TRBJ1-5, with 9 bases lining up with TRBD1. Germline values: CDR1 LNHNV, CDR2 YYDKDF (reference sequence). J lost 4 bases, V lost 8 bases, and 6 bases had no gene match. This CDR3 is built from 14 residues. The CDR3, as DNA: TGTGCCACCGCCGGGACAGGGAAAAATCAGCCCCAGCATTTT. Translated: CATAGTGKNQPQHF.